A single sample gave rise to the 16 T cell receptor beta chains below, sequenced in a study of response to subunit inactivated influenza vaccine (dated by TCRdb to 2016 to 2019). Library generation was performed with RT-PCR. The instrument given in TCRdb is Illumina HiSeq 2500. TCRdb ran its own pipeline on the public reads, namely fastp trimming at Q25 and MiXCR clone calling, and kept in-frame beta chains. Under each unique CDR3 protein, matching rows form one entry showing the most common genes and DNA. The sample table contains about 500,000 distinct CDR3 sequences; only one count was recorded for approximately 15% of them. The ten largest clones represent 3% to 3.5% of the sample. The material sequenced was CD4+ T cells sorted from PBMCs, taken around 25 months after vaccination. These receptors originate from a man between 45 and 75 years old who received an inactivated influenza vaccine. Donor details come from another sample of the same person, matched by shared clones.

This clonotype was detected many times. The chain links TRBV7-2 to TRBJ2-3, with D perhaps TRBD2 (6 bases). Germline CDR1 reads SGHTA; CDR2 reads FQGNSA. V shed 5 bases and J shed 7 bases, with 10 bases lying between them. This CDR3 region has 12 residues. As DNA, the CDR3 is TGTGCCAGCAGCCTTGGGGGGTATACGCAGTATTTT. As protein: CASSLGGYTQYF.

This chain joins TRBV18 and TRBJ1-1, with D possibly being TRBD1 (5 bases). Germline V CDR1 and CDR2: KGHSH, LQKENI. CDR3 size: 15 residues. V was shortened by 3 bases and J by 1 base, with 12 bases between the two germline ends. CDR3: CASSPSWRGNTEAFF. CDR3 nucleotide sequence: TGTGCCAGCTCACCGTCGTGGAGGGGGAACACTGAAGCTTTCTTT.

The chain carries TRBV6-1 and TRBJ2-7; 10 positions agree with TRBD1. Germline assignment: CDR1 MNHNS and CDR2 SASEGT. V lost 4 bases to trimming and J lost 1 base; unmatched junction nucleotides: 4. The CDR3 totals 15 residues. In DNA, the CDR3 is TGTGCCAGCAGTGTGGGACAGGGGATTTCCTACGAGCAGTACTTC. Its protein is CASSVGQGISYEQYF.

CDR3 DNA: TGTGCCAGCAGCCAAGCGCGGACTAGCGCAGAAGAGACCCAGTACTTC. This codes for CASSQARTSAEETQYF. The gene calls are TRBV4-2 and TRBJ2-5; 9 nucleotides agree with TRBD2. CDR1 and CDR2 (germline): LGHNA, YNFKEQ. The CDR3 consists of 16 residues. The V and J ends lost 1 base and 3 bases, in that order; junction bases with no gene match: 6.

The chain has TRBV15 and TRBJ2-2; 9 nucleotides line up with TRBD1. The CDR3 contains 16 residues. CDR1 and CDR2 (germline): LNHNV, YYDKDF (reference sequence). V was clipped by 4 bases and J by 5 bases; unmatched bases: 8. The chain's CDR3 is CATSTLGTGRTGELFF. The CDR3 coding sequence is TGTGCCACCAGCACCTTAGGGACAGGGAGGACCGGGGAGCTGTTTTTT.

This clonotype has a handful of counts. CDR3 in amino acids: CASSQVPGQGGEQYF. The CDR3 DNA follows: TGTGCCAGCAGCCAAGTTCCGGGACAGGGAGGCGAGCAGTACTTC. V is TRBV3-1 and J is TRBJ2-7; 9 nucleotides agree with TRBD1. Germline CDR1 LGHDT, CDR2 YNNKEL (reference sequence). V lost 1 base to trimming and J lost 6 bases; unmatched junction nucleotides: 7. This CDR3 contains 15 residues.

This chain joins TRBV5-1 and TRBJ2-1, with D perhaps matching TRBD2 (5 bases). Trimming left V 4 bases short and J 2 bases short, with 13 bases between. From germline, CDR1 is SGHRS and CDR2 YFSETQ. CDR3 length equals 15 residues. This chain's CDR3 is CASSPADGTYNEQFF. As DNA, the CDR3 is TGCGCCAGCAGCCCGGCCGACGGGACCTACAATGAGCAGTTCTTC.

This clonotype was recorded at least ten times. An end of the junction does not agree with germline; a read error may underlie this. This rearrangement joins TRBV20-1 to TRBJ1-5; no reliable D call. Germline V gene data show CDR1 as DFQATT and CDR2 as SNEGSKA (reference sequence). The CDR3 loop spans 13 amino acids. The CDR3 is CSARGHSNQPQHF. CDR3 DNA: TGCAGTGCGAGAGGGCACAGCAATCAGCCCCAGCATTTT.

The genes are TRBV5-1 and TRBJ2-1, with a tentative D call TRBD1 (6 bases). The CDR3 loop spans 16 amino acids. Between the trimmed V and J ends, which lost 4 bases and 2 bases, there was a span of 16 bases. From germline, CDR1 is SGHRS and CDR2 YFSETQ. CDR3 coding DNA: TGCGCCAGCAGCCACCAGAACAGGGCCGCCTACAATGAGCAGTTCTTC. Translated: CASSHQNRAAYNEQFF. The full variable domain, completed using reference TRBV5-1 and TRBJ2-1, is KAGVTQTPRYLIKTRGQQVTLSCSPISGHRSVSWYQQTPGQGLQFLFEYFSETQRNKGNFPGRFSGRQFSNSRSEMNVSTLELGDSALYLCASSHQNRAAYNEQFFGPGTRLTVL.

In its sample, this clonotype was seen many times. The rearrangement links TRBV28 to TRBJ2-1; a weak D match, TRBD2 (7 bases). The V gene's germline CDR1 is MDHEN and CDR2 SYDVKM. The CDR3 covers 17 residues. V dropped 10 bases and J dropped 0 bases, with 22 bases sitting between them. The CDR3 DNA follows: TGTGCCACCTCTCTGCGGGGGCATGATCCCTCCTACAATGAGCAGTTCTTC. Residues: CATSLRGHDPSYNEQFF.

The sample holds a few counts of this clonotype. In DNA, the CDR3 is TGCAGCGTTATACCGGGACTAAATAATGAAAAACTGTTTTTT. Encoded protein: CSVIPGLNNEKLFF. The chain combines TRBV29-1 with TRBJ1-4; possible D gene TRBD1, 5 bases. With 5 bases removed from V and 4 bases from J, the gap between germline ends came to 14 bases. This CDR3 region has 14 residues. Germline-derived CDR1 and CDR2 are SQVTM and ANQGSEA. Drawing the rest from reference TRBV29-1 and TRBJ1-4, the complete variable domain is SAVISQKPSRDICQRGTSLTIQCQVDSQVTMMFWYRQQPGQSLTLIATANQGSEATYESGFVIDKFPISRPNLTFSTLTVSNMSPEDSSIYLCSVIPGLNNEKLFFGSGTQLSVL.

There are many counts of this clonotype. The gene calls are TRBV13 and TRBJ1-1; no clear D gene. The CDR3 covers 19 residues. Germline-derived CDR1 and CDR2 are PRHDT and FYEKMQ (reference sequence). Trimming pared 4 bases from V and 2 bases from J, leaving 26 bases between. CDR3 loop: CASSSSRPVSAGSNTEAFF. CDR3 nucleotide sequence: TGTGCCAGCAGCTCCTCTAGGCCAGTCTCTGCGGGGTCAAACACTGAAGCTTTCTTT.

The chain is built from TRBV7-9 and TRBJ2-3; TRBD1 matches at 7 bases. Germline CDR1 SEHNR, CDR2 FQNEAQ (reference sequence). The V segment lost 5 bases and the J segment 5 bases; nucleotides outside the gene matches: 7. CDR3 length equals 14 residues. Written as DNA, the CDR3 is TGTGCCAGCAGCCTCCGGACAGGAGAAGATACGCAGTATTTT. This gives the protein CASSLRTGEDTQYF. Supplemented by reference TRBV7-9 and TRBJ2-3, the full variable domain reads DTGVSQNPRHKITKRGQNVTFRCDPISEHNRLYWYRQTLGQGPEFLTYFQNEAQLEKSRLLSDRFSAERPKGSFSTLEIQRTEQGDSAMYLCASSLRTGEDTQYFGPGTRLTVL.

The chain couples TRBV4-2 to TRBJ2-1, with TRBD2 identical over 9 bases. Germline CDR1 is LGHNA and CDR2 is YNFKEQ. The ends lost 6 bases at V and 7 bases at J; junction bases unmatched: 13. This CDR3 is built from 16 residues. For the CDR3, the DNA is TGTGCCAGCAGATCGGGAGTAGCGGGGGCGGGGAATGAGCAGTTCTTC. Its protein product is CASRSGVAGAGNEQFF.

The CDR3 protein is CASSLLISSNTEAFF. The CDR3 coding sequence is TGTGCCAGCAGCTTACTCATCAGTTCGAACACTGAAGCTTTCTTT. The rearrangement joins TRBV7-2 to TRBJ1-1; D is unclear. The V gene lost 2 bases and the J gene lost 1 base, with 11 bases spanning the gap. CDR3 length equals 15 residues. CDR1 is SGHTA, CDR2 FQGNSA, per germline.

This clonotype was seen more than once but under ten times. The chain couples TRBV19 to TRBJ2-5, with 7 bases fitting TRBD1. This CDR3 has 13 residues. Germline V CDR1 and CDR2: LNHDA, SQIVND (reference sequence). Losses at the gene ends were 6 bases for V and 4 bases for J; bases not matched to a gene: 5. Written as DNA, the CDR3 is TGTGCCAGTAGAATTCCAGGGGGAGAGACCCAGTACTTC. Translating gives CASRIPGGETQYF. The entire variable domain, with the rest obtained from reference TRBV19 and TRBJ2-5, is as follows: DGGITQSPKYLFRKEGQNVTLSCEQNLNHDAMYWYRQDPGQGLRLIYYSQIVNDFQKGDIAEGYSVSREKKESFPLTVTSAQKNPTAFYLCASRIPGGETQYFGPGTRLLVL.